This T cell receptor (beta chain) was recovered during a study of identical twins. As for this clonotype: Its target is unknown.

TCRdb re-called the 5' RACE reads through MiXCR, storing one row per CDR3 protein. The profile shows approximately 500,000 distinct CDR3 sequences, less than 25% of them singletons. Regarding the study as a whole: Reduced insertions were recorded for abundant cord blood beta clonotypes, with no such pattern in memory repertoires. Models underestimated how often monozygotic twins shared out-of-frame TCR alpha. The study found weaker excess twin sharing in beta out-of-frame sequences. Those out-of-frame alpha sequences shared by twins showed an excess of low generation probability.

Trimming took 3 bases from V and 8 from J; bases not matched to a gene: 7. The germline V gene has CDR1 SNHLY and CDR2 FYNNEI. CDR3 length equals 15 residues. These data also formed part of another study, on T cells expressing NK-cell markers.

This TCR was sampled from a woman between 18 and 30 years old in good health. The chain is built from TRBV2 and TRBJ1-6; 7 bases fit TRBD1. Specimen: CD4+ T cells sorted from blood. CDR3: CASSDKRQGDSPLHF. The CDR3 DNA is TGTGCCAGCAGTGACAAGAGACAGGGCGATTCACCCCTCCACTTT.